The present TCR beta chain was sequenced within a study of T cells in tuberculosis (dated by TCRdb to about 2018). As for the study more broadly: The study combined CD1B tetramers and high-throughput TCR immunosequencing to characterize T cells specific for the mycobacterial lipid antigen glucose monomycolate (GMM). IGRA-negative adolescents, IGRA-positive adolescents with latent tuberculosis and adults with active tuberculosis, around ten per group, were compared in a South African clinical cohort. PBMC from active tuberculosis patients were archived either before standard anti-tuberculosis treatment began or within 7 days of the start of that treatment.

The immunoSEQ multiplex PCR assay was used to generate TCR libraries, with TCR-beta and/or TCR-alpha/delta assays applied to each sample. The amplified TCR libraries were sequenced using the Illumina high-throughput platform. Per the original workflow: Clustering and dimensionality reduction relied on pairwise TCRdist distances among GMM-specific receptors from T cells that were either sorted ex vivo or expanded in vitro. Each clinical repertoire was assigned a mean NN-distance score, defined as the average TCRdist to the nearest 10% of tetramer-positive reference sequences. GEM TCR motif frequency was calculated as the fraction of unique TCRs that matched known GEM sequences by V/J usage and CDR3 length. Active tuberculosis was classified by linear discriminant analysis with leave-one-out cross-validation, implemented in scikit-learn. This immuneACCESS table, as held by TCRdb, lists in-frame sequences with V and J called but not all clones. Of the missing ones, under half trace to an unresolved V gene in checked studies; the others have no known cause. The D gene and trimming were derived from the DNA, and the V and J assignments and clone size from that table. This sample comprises tens of thousands of clones, 90% to 95% of them detected only once. The top ten hold about 1.5% of the sample.

Read against the paper, the sample's time point label means: new active TB diagnosis, blood taken before or within 7 days of starting treatment. Patients with active tuberculosis were defined as newly diagnosed, HIV-seronegative South African adults aged 18 years or older. Confirmation of active tuberculosis came from positive sputum smear microscopy and/or a positive M. tuberculosis culture. Immunosequencing of unsorted cryopreserved PBMC covered, on average, about 100,000 T cells per clinical donor. Points on this clone: This receptor's antigen is unknown. No base quality information exists; no much larger clone differs at one position.

The CDR3 covers 17 residues, taking in both the cysteine and the phenylalanine. CDR3 DNA only is kept here, 51 bases in frame from base 1. Here V drops 1 base and J drops 3 bases, and the junction holds 6 bases not matched to any gene. Based on the germline V gene (reference sequence), the CDR1 and CDR2 sequences are SGHNT and YYREEE. Overall study results and their limits: The smaller NN-distances in active tuberculosis patients were driven in part by shorter CDR3-alpha lengths, while the difference seen for TCR-beta was not statistically significant. Compared with IGRA-negative controls, TCR-alpha repertoires from active tuberculosis had smaller mean NN-distances to GMM-specific TCRs, which suggests that these TCRs underwent clonal expansion. With the diverse GMM-specific repertoire as input, a classifier achieved 87% accuracy (AUROC around 0.9), whereas GEM motif frequencies as input gave 70% accuracy. Clinical samples were chosen by availability of cryopreserved specimens, and active tuberculosis cases were adults while controls were adolescents.

The origin of this receptor is an adult with tuberculosis. The chain couples TRBV5-4 to TRBJ2-7, with 14 bases aligning to TRBD2. Here the sequenced sample was PBMCs, taken at tuberculosis diagnosis. This receptor carries the CDR3 CASSLMGLAGVSYEQYF. The bases read TGTGCCAGCAGCTTGATGGGACTAGCGGGAGTTAGCTACGAGCAGTACTTC.